Sequencing of this TCR beta chain was carried out in a study of early T cells in non-severe SARS-CoV-2 infection. TCRdb reprocessed the 5' RACE reads with MiXCR, giving one entry per CDR3 protein. The data contain some 54,000 distinct CDR3 sequences, approximately 9.3% of them singletons. This clonotype has ten or more counts. The sequencing input was whole blood. The sequence came from an adult who was a healthcare worker with PCR-confirmed SARS-CoV-2 infection or an uninfected control (not recorded which).

This chain's CDR3 is CASEKGFDEKLFF. The DNA for the CDR3 is TGTGCCAGCGAGAAGGGATTCGATGAAAAACTGTTTTTT. The chain is built from TRBV2 and TRBJ1-4, with D uncertain. V was pared by 8 bases and J by 6 bases, with 13 bases between. The CDR3 runs to 13 residues. Germline values: CDR1 SNHLY, CDR2 FYNNEI.